These 6 T cell receptor beta chains originate from one sample sequenced in a study of read filtering for tumor transcriptome and immune sequencing. The library was built from around 380 ng RNA with molecular barcoded adaptors for alpha/delta and beta/gamma chains. TCRdb processed the reads anew with MiXCR; each CDR3 protein has one entry. The sample has around 130,000 distinct CDR3 sequences, roughly an eighth seen once; the top ten hold 6.5% to 9%. The sample comprised a population of CD138-negative cells sorted from bone marrow. These receptor sequences come from a donor at least 40 years old with multiple myeloma.

This clonotype was seen many times. This rearrangement joins TRBV20-1 to TRBJ2-7; 10 bases fit TRBD2. Germline V CDR1 and CDR2: DFQATT, SNEGSKA (reference sequence). The CDR3 has 16 amino acids. J gave up 0 bases and V 5 bases, and 10 bases lay outside the gene matches. CDR3 amino acids: CSALGLADSLSYEQYF. The CDR3 DNA is TGCAGTGCTCTCGGACTAGCGGACTCTCTCTCCTACGAGCAGTACTTC.

This clonotype was recorded many times. The chain is built from TRBV20-1 and TRBJ2-7; D is possibly TRBD1 (5 bases). V was trimmed by 2 bases and J by 3 bases, leaving 14 bases between them. The CDR3 extends over 14 amino acids. The V gene's germline CDR1 is DFQATT and CDR2 SNEGSKA (reference sequence). The CDR3 protein is CSARPVSTDYEQYF. CDR3 in DNA: TGCAGTGCTAGACCTGTTTCGACAGACTACGAGCAGTACTTC.

In its sample, this clonotype was seen many times. The chain combines TRBV2 with TRBJ1-2, with a weak D call TRBD1 (6 bases). The V end lost 2 bases, the J end lost 5 bases, and 6 bases lay between the germline ends. The germline V gene has CDR1 SNHLY and CDR2 FYNNEI. This CDR3 has 12 residues. As DNA, the CDR3 is TGTGCCAGCAGTGAAAGGGGGTATGGCTACACCTTC. Translation gives CASSERGYGYTF.

There are many counts of this clonotype. V gene TRBV4-2 combines with J gene TRBJ2-6; a weak D match, TRBD1 (6 bases). CDR3 size: 17 residues. Germline CDR1 is LGHNA and CDR2 is YNFKEQ. V was pared by 4 bases and J by 0 bases, with 13 bases between. This CDR3 reads CASSPQDRLSGANVLTF. The DNA for the CDR3 is TGTGCCAGCAGCCCCCAGGACAGACTCTCTGGGGCCAACGTCCTGACTTTC.

In this sample, this clonotype turned up many times. V usage is TRBV3-1 and J usage is TRBJ2-7, with TRBD2 as a possible D gene (7 bases). The V gene lost 5 bases and the J gene lost 6 bases, with 11 bases spanning the gap. Germline V CDR1 and CDR2: LGHDT, YNNKEL (reference sequence). The CDR3 loop spans 12 amino acids. The CDR3: CASSSGGGEQYF. CDR3 in DNA: TGTGCCAGCAGCTCGGGGGGCGGCGAGCAGTACTTC.

This clonotype was seen a few times. This chain uses TRBV20-1 with TRBJ2-2; perhaps TRBD1 as D (7 bases). Looked up from germline, CDR1 is DFQATT and CDR2 is SNEGSKA (reference sequence). The CDR3 spans 16 residues. V dropped 0 bases and J dropped 2 bases, with 13 bases sitting between them. The CDR3 DNA reads TGCAGTGCTAGAGAGGACGGAGGGGGCAACACCGGGGAGCTGTTTTTT. This sequence encodes CSAREDGGGNTGELFF.